The clone carrying this T cell receptor (beta chain) was recorded a few times. A single record per CDR3 protein comes from TCRdb applying MiXCR to the 5' RACE reads. The sample records 1.5 million to 2 million distinct CDR3 sequences, roughly 35% being singletons. This specimen belongs to a study of identical twins. Healthy Caucasians made up all donors. Sequenced sample: cord blood. This TCR was sampled from a newborn girl in good health.

The CDR3 DNA reads TGTGCCAGCAGTGAACGACAGAACTCTGGAAACACCATATATTTT. Residues: CASSERQNSGNTIYF. The chain uses TRBV2 and TRBJ1-3; tentatively, D is TRBD1 (5 bases). Per germline, CDR1 SNHLY and CDR2 FYNNEI. The CDR3 spans 15 residues. V lost 2 bases to trimming and J lost 0 bases, with 8 bases between them.